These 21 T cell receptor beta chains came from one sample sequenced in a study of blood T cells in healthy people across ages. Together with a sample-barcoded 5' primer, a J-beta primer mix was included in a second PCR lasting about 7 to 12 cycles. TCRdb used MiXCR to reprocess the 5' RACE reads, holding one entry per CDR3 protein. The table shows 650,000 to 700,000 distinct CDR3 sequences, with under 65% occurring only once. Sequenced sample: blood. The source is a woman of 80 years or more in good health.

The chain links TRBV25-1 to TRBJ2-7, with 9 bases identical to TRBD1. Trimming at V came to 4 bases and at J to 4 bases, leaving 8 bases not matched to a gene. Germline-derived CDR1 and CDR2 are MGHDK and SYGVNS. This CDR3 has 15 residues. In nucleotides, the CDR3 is TGTGCCAGCAGTGGAAAAGGACAGGGGAGGTACGAGCAGTACTTC. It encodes CASSGKGQGRYEQYF.

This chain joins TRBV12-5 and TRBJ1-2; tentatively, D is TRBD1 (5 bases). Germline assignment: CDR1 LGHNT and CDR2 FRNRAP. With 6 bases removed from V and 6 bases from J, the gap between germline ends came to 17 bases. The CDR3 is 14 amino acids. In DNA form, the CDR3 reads TGTGCTAGTGGCCCCCGACAGTTTGGCGATGGCTACACCTTC. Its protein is CASGPRQFGDGYTF.

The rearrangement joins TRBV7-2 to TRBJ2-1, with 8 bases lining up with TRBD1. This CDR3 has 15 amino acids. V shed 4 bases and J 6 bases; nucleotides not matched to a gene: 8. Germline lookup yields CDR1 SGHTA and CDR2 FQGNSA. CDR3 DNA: TGTGCCAGCAGCTATGGACAGGGCGGGCTCAATGAGCAGTTCTTC. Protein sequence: CASSYGQGGLNEQFF.

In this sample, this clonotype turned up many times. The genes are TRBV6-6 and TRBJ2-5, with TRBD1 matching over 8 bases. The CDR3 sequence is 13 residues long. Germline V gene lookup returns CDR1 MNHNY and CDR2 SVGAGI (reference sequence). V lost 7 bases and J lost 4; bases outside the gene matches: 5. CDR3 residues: CASTNRGTETQYF. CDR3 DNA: TGTGCCAGCACGAACAGGGGGACAGAGACCCAGTACTTC.

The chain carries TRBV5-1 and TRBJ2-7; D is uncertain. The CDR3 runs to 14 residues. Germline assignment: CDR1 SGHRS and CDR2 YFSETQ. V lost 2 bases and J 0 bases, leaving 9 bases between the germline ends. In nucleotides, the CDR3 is TGCGCCAGCAGCTTTACAGCCAACTCCTACGAGCAGTACTTC. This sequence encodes CASSFTANSYEQYF.

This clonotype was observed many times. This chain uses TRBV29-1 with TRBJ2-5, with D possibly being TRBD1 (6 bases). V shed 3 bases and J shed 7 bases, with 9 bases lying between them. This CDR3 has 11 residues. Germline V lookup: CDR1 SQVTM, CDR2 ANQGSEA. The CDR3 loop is CSVETGTTQYF. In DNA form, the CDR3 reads TGCAGCGTTGAGACAGGCACGACCCAGTACTTC.

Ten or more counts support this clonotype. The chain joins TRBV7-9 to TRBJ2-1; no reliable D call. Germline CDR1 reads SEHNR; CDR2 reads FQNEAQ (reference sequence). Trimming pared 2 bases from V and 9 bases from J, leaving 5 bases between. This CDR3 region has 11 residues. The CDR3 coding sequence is TGTGCCAGCAGCTTAATGGGTGAGCAGTTCTTC. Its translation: CASSLMGEQFF.

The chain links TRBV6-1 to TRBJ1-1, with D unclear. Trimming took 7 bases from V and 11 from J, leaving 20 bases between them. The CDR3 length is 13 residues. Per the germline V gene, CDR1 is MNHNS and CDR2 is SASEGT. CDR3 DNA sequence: TGTGCCAGCACGGGCGGTCGGGGTTGGGTGGCTTTCTTT. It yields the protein CASTGGRGWVAFF.

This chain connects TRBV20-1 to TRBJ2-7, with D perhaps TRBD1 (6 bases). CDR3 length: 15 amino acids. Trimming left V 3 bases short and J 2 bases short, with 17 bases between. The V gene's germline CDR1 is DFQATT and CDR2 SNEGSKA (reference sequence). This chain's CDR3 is CSASKTDRTTYEQYF. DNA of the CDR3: TGCAGTGCTAGCAAGACCGACAGGACCACCTACGAGCAGTACTTC.

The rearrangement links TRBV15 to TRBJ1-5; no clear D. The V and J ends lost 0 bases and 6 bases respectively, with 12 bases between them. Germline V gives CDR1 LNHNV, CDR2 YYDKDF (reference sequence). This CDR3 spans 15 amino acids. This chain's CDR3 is CATSREGTISQPQHF. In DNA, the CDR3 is TGTGCCACCAGCAGAGAGGGAACCATTTCTCAGCCCCAGCATTTT.

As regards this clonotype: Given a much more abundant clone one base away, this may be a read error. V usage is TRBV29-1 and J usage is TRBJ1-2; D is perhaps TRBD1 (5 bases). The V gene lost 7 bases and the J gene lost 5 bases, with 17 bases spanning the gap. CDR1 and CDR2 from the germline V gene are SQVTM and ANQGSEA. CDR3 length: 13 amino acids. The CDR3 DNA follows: TGCAGCGGTGCACGGGGCAGAACTTATGGCTACACCTTC. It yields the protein CSGARGRTYGYTF.

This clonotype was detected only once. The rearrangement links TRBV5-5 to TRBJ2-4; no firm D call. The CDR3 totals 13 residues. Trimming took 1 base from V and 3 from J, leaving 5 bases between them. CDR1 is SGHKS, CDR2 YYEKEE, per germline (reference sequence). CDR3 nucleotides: TGTGCCAGCAGCTTGACAGACAAAAACATTCAGTACTTC. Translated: CASSLTDKNIQYF.

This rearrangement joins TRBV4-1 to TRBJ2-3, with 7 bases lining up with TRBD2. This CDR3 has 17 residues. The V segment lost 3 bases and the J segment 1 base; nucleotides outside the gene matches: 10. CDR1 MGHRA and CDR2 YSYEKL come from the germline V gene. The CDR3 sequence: CASSQARGSGGTDTQYF. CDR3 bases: TGCGCCAGCAGCCAGGCCCGGGGAAGCGGGGGCACAGATACGCAGTATTTT.

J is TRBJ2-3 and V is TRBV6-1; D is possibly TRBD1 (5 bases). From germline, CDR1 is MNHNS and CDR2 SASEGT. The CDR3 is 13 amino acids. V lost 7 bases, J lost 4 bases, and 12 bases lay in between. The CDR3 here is CASTDTPSDTQYF. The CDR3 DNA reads TGTGCCAGCACGGACACCCCCTCAGATACGCAGTATTTT.

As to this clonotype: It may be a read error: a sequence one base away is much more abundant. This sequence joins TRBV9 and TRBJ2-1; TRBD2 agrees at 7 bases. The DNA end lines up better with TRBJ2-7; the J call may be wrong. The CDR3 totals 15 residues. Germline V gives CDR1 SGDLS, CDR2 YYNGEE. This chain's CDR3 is CASSPSGRQYNEQYF. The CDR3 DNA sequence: TGTGCCAGCAGCCCATCCGGGAGGCAATACAATGAGCAGTACTTC.

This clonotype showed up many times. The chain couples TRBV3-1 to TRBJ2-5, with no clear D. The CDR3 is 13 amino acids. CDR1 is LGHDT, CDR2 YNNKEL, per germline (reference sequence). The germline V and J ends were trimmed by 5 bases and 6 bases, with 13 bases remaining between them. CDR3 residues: CASSASDRKTQYF. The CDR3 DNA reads TGTGCCAGCAGCGCCTCTGATAGAAAGACCCAGTACTTC.

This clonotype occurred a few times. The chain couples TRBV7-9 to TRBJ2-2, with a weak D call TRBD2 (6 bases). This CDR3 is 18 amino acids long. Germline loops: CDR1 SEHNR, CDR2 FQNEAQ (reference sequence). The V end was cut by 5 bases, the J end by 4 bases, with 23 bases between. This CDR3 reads CASSPAASTAAGTGELFF. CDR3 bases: TGTGCCAGCAGCCCCGCGGCCTCGACAGCAGCGGGCACCGGGGAGCTGTTTTTT. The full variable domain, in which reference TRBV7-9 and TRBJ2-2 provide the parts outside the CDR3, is DTGVSQNPRHKITKRGQNVTFRCDPISEHNRLYWYRQTLGQGPEFLTYFQNEAQLEKSRLLSDRFSAERPKGSFSTLEIQRTEQGDSAMYLCASSPAASTAAGTGELFFGEGSRLTVL.

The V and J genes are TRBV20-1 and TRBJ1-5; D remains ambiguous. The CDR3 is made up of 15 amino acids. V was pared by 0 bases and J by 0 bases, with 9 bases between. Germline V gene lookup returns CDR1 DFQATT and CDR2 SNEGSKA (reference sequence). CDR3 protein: CSARDASVSNQPQHF. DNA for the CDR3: TGCAGTGCTAGAGATGCCAGCGTTAGCAATCAGCCCCAGCATTTT.

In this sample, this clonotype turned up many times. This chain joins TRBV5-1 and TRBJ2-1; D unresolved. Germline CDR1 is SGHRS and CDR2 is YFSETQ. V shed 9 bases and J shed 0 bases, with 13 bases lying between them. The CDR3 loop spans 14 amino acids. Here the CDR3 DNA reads TGCGCCACCTCTCGCGGAGACTCCTACAATGAGCAGTTCTTC. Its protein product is CATSRGDSYNEQFF.

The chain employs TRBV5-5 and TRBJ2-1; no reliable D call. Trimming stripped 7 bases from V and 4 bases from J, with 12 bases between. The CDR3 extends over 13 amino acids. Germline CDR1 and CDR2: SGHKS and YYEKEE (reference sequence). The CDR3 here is CASFEARYNEQFF. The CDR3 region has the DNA TGTGCCAGCTTCGAAGCCCGATACAATGAGCAGTTCTTC.

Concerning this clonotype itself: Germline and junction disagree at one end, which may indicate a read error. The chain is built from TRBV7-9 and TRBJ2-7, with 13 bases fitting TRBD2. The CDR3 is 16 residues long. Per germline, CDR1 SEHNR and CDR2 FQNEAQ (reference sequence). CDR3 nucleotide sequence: TGTGCCAGCGGCTTGACGGGACTAGCGGGATCCTACGAGCAGTACTTC. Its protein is CASGLTGLAGSYEQYF.